What follows describes a single TCR beta chain. The antigen is not known. Some clones are missing from TCRdb's copy, which holds only in-frame ones; the method was immunoSEQ multiplex PCR. The repertoire consists of about 140,000 clones, with roughly 84% occurring once and the leading ten covering roughly 4.3%. The sample comes from a study of T cell responses to AZD1222 COVID-19 vaccine. Background on the study: Pooled together were second doses at about 4 or about 12 weeks.

Germline V lookup: CDR1 GTSNPN, CDR2 SVGIG (reference sequence). The CDR3 is 14 residues long. Trimming shortened V by 1 base and J by 8 bases, and 14 bases separated the two germline ends. Overall study results and limits: Donors were largely white British and mainly female; clonal diversity was possibly underestimated. Seropositivity was recorded at baseline in only 5 or 6 AZD1222 recipients.

V gene TRBV30 combines with J gene TRBJ1-4; D unresolved. The source material was peripheral blood, sampled on day 0 of AZD1222 vaccination. The receptor's source is an adult in good health. CDR3 in DNA: TGTGCCTGGAGTGCGAGACCTCGAGGGGAAAAACTGTTTTTT. It translates to CAWSARPRGEKLFF.